Below, 30 T cell receptor beta chains from the same sample are listed, as sequenced in a study of tumor-infiltrating lymphocytes in primary liver carcinoma. Bulk tissue was left unsorted, and RNA and DNA were co-extracted from about 20-30 mg of it. TCR beta cDNA was made from 450 to 500 ng total RNA with a constant-region primer. Researchers made the TCR beta libraries by running three nested multiplex PCR rounds with slightly modified ARM-PCR. The study ran its first two PCR rounds for approximately 10 cycles each, using TRBV1-TRBV30 forward primers and a C-beta reverse primer. TCRdb fed the multiplex PCR reads into MiXCR, producing one record per CDR3 protein. Of approximately 37,000 distinct CDR3 sequences in the sample, 75% were seen once. Sequencing was performed on tumor-adjacent normal liver tissue. All receptors come from a man aged 35 to 55 with primary liver carcinoma and hepatitis B virus infection.

The V and J genes are TRBV5-1 and TRBJ1-4; D is possibly TRBD1 (5 bases). This CDR3 is 13 amino acids long. V was trimmed by 7 bases and J by 9 bases, leaving 16 bases between them. Looked up from germline, CDR1 is SGHRS and CDR2 is YFSETQ. This CDR3 is CASREGDWKKLFF. In DNA, the CDR3 is TGCGCCAGCCGGGAAGGGGACTGGAAAAAACTGTTTTTT.

About this clonotype: This likely comes from a read error, as the CDR3 has no conserved phenylalanine or tryptophan at its end. CDR3 DNA sequence: TGTGCCAGCAGCCCAACCATAAGCGGGGGTTACAATGAGCAGTTCCTC. Protein sequence: CASSPTISGGYNEQFL. This chain links TRBV11-2 with TRBJ2-1; 8 bases are shared with TRBD2. CDR1 is SGHAT and CDR2 is FQNNGV in the germline V gene. The V gene end was trimmed by 5 bases and the J gene end by 4 bases; junction bases not matched to a gene: 10. The CDR3 is made up of 16 amino acids.

The chain is built from TRBV28 and TRBJ2-4, with D perhaps matching TRBD1 (5 bases). Deletions cut 7 bases from V and 1 base from J, with 11 bases between. Germline V gene lookup returns CDR1 MDHEN and CDR2 SYDVKM. This CDR3 comprises 14 residues. The CDR3, as DNA: TGTGCCAGCAATGGGGCGGTGGCCAAAAACATTCAGTACTTC. It specifies CASNGAVAKNIQYF.

This clonotype showed up many times. The genes are TRBV6-2 or TRBV6-3 and TRBJ2-3, with 7 bases lining up with TRBD2. This CDR3 spans 16 amino acids. V dropped 2 bases and J dropped 2; count of bases not matched to a gene: 7. CDR1 MNHEY and CDR2 SVGEGT come from the germline V gene. CDR3 amino acids: CASSYPASGITDTQYF. The DNA of the CDR3 is TGTGCCAGCAGTTACCCCGCTAGCGGTATCACAGATACGCAGTATTTT.

As DNA, the CDR3 is TGCAGCACCCCGGATGGCGGCTGGGTAGGAGAGCAGTTCTTC. This gives the protein CSTPDGGWVGEQFF. The gene calls are TRBV29-1 and TRBJ2-1; D gene unclear. Germline-derived CDR1 and CDR2 are SQVTM and ANQGSEA. Trimming pared 8 bases from V and 10 bases from J, leaving 24 bases between. The length of the CDR3 is 14 residues.

At least ten counts were recorded for this clonotype. The rearrangement joins TRBV2 to TRBJ1-1; D not certain. The CDR3 spans 11 residues. Germline lookup yields CDR1 SNHLY and CDR2 FYNNEI. V shed 3 bases and J shed 7 bases, with 6 bases lying between them. The CDR3 nucleotides are TGTGCCAGCAGTGACGGCCTTGAAGCTTTCTTT. Its protein product is CASSDGLEAFF.

Worth noting for this clonotype: It is likely a read error, because the conserved phenylalanine at the end of the CDR3 is missing. It is unclear where the CDR3 begins or ends on the DNA, so no DNA is shown, and the CDR3 is as TCRdb lists it. This chain joins TRBV6-2 or TRBV6-3 and TRBJ2-1. Germline CDR1 MNHEY, CDR2 SVGEGT. The CDR3 length equals 12 residues, ends included. The CDR3: CASSYSLRELFL.

CDR3 in amino acids: CSVTGHDGYTF. The CDR3 DNA is TGCAGCGTGACCGGACATGACGGCTACACCTTC. The J gene is TRBJ1-2, the V gene TRBV29-1; TRBD1 is a possible D gene (5 bases). Germline V gives CDR1 SQVTM, CDR2 ANQGSEA. The CDR3 has 11 residues. Trimming stripped 6 bases from V and 8 bases from J, with 13 bases between.

This chain links TRBV6-1 with TRBJ2-7; D gene uncertain. Germline CDR1 reads MNHNS; CDR2 reads SASEGT. V lost 2 bases and J 8 bases, leaving 7 bases between the germline ends. The length of the CDR3 is 11 residues. The CDR3 DNA reads as TGTGCCAGCAGTGAAATCGACAAGCAGTACTTC. Its translation is CASSEIDKQYF.

In the case of this clonotype: Its ends do not fully match the called genes, so a read error is possible. The genes are TRBV29-1 and TRBJ2-1, with 11 positions matching TRBD2. The CDR3 length is 15 residues. Germline V gene sequence: CDR1 SQVTM, CDR2 ANQGSEA. The CDR3 DNA reads TGCAGCGTTGGACTAGCGGGATGGTTCTACAACGAGCAGTTTTTC. Its protein product is CSVGLAGWFYNEQFF.

This clonotype came up many times. J is TRBJ2-1 and V is TRBV5-1, with TRBD2 matching 9 bases. The CDR3 extends over 15 amino acids. In germline, CDR1 is SGHRS, CDR2 YFSETQ. V gave up 1 base and J gave up 6 bases; unmatched junction bases: 5. CDR3 DNA sequence: TGCGCCAGCAGCTTGTCTAGCGGGAACCTCAATGAGCAGTTCTTC. Translating it yields CASSLSSGNLNEQFF.

This clonotype qualifies as medium-sized. The chain employs TRBV13 and TRBJ2-2; 13 bases line up with TRBD2. From germline, CDR1 is PRHDT and CDR2 FYEKMQ (reference sequence). This CDR3 has 16 amino acids. The V gene end was trimmed by 2 bases and the J gene end by 6 bases; junction bases not matched to a gene: 3. The CDR3 sequence is CASSLRLAGGPGELFF. CDR3 in DNA: TGTGCCAGCAGCTTAAGACTAGCGGGAGGACCCGGGGAGCTGTTTTTT.

A remark on this clonotype: At one end, the junction sequence differs from germline, possibly due to a read error. The chain combines TRBV29-1 with TRBJ1-1; a possible D gene is TRBD1 (5 bases). Looked up from germline, CDR1 is SQVTM and CDR2 is ANQGSEA. This CDR3 comprises 12 residues. The CDR3 region is CSAGTGNTEVFF. The CDR3 coding sequence is TGCAGCGCCGGGACGGGCAACACTGAAGTTTTCTTT.

Comment on this clonotype: It is likely a read error, because the conserved phenylalanine at the end of the CDR3 is missing. This chain joins TRBV6-2 or TRBV6-3 and TRBJ2-7; tentative D call: TRBD2 (5 bases). Germline loops: CDR1 MNHEY, CDR2 SVGEGT. The ends were cut back, 0 bases at V and 2 bases at J, with 14 bases in the middle. This CDR3 has 16 amino acids. The DNA for the CDR3 is TGTGCCAGCAGTTACTCGGATCGGGGAGTCCCCTACGAGCAGTACTCC. Its translation is CASSYSDRGVPYEQYS.

As concerns this clonotype: An end of the junction differs from the germline gene, which may be a read error. The rearrangement uses TRBV4-1 and TRBJ1-1, with D uncertain. The CDR3 is made up of 15 amino acids. In germline, CDR1 is MGHRA, CDR2 YSYEKL. CDR3 sequence reads: CASSQYGEQNTVAFF. The CDR3 coding sequence is TGCGCCAGCAGCCAATACGGCGAACAGAACACTGTAGCTTTCTTT.

Comment on this clonotype: Relative to the germline gene, one junction end is altered; a read error may explain this. The genes are TRBV6-2 or TRBV6-3 and TRBJ1-2; tentative D call: TRBD1 (5 bases). The CDR3 covers 16 residues. Germline CDR1 MNHEY, CDR2 SVGEGT. CDR3 nucleotides: TGTGCCAGCAGGGGAAGTGAACGGGGCGTTAACTTTGGCTACACCTTC. This codes for CASRGSERGVNFGYTF.

To note about this clonotype: The conserved final phenylalanine or tryptophan is absent from the CDR3, which likely points to a read error. The V and J genes are TRBV12-3 or TRBV12-4 and TRBJ1-6; D is possibly TRBD1 (6 bases). The length of the CDR3 is 14 residues. The DNA of the CDR3 is TGTGCCAGCAGGCAATCAGGGGTCGTGTCACCTCTCCACTAT. Translation gives CASRQSGVVSPLHY.

This clonotype showed up many times. The V gene is TRBV28, the J gene TRBJ2-1; 8 bases are a match to TRBD2. V gave up 6 bases and J gave up 0 bases; unmatched junction bases: 4. The CDR3 consists of 15 residues. Germline lookup yields CDR1 MDHEN and CDR2 SYDVKM. As DNA, the CDR3 is TGTGCCAGCAGCCCCAGCGGGAGCTCCTACAATGAGCAGTTCTTC. Its protein product is CASSPSGSSYNEQFF.

This clonotype was detected ten times or more. A junction boundary mismatches the germline segment, possibly from a read error. This chain uses TRBV6-2 or TRBV6-3 with TRBJ2-2; no firm D call. The germline CDR1 and CDR2 sequences are MNHEY and SVGEGT. The CDR3 runs 14 residues. The CDR3 DNA sequence: TGTGTCAGCACCTACAGTGTAGGCACCGGGGAGCTGTTTTTT. The encoded protein is CVSTYSVGTGELFF.

This clonotype was detected only a few times. This sequence may be a read error, since a much larger clone differs from it by one base. This sequence joins TRBV30 and TRBJ2-5; no reliable D call. CDR3 length: 13 amino acids. Germline V gene sequence: CDR1 GTSNPN, CDR2 SVGIG (reference sequence). V shed 3 bases and J shed 2 bases, with 10 bases lying between them. The CDR3 sequence: CAWRGGLQETQYF. DNA of the CDR3: TGTGCCTGGAGGGGTGGGCTTCAAGAGACCCAGTACTTC. Full variable domain (missing parts from reference TRBV30 and TRBJ2-5): SQTIHQWPATLVQPVGSPLSLECTVEGTSNPNLYWYRQAAGRGLQLLFYSVGIGQISSEVPQNLSASRPQDRQFILSSKKLLLSDSGFYLCAWRGGLQETQYFGPGTRLLVL.

Concerning this clonotype: An end of the junction does not agree with germline; a read error may underlie this. The chain is built from TRBV12-3 or TRBV12-4 and TRBJ1-5; the D gene is possibly TRBD1 (5 bases). The CDR3 sequence is 14 residues long. CDR3 DNA: TGCGCCAGCTCCGGGCAGGGTGATGATCAGCCCCAGCATTTT. Protein product: CASSGQGDDQPQHF.

Details on this clonotype: The conserved final phenylalanine or tryptophan is absent from the CDR3, which likely points to a read error. The chain couples TRBV6-1 to TRBJ1-1; the match to TRBD1 covers 8 bases. Per the germline V gene, CDR1 is MNHNS and CDR2 is SASEGT. There are 17 residues in the CDR3. The CDR3 protein is CASCDGEGQGANTEAFL. Written as DNA, the CDR3 is TGTGCCAGCTGTGATGGTGAAGGGCAGGGGGCTAACACTGAAGCTTTCTTG.

This clonotype has only a few counts. This may be a read error: a much more frequent sequence differs by one nucleotide. The rearrangement links TRBV28 to TRBJ1-5; 10 nucleotides agree with TRBD1. The CDR3 loop spans 15 amino acids. Germline assignment: CDR1 MDHEN and CDR2 SYDVKM. Losses at the gene ends were 8 bases for V and 6 bases for J; bases not matched to a gene: 10. The CDR3 coding sequence is TGTGCCAGCGGCCCGAATGGACAGGGGGGTCAGCCCCAGCATTTT. Translating gives CASGPNGQGGQPQHF.

Concerning this clonotype: Relative to the germline gene, one junction end is altered; a read error may explain this. The chain carries TRBV5-8 and TRBJ2-1; D tentatively fits TRBD1 or TRBD2 (6 bases each). Germline V gives CDR1 SGHTS, CDR2 YDEGEE. The CDR3 is 14 residues long. CDR3 amino acids: CASSGGTRVNGQFF. The CDR3, as DNA: TGTGCCAGCAGCGGAGGGACAAGGGTCAATGGGCAGTTCTTC. The full variable domain, in which reference TRBV5-8 and TRBJ2-1 provide the parts outside the CDR3, is EAGVTQSPTHLIKTRGQQATLRCSPISGHTSVYWYQQALGLGLQFLLWYDEGEERNRGNFPPRFSGRQFPNYSSELNVNALELEDSALYLCASSGGTRVNGQFFGPGTRLTVL.

The sample holds one count of this clonotype. Mismatch with germline at one junction end may stem from a read error. The chain has TRBV12-3 or TRBV12-4 and TRBJ1-1; a weak D match, TRBD1 (6 bases). The CDR3 sequence is 13 residues long. CDR3 in DNA: TGTGCCAGCAGTTTAAGAGGGGACACTGAAGCTTCCTTT. This sequence encodes CASSLRGDTEASF.

A note on this clonotype: One end of the junction does not line up with germline, which may come from a read error. This chain uses TRBV5-4 with TRBJ2-3; D may be TRBD1 (5 bases). The CDR3 totals 15 residues. Germline values: CDR1 SGHNT, CDR2 YYREEE (reference sequence). The CDR3 sequence is CVSNLAERGTDTQYF. CDR3 DNA sequence: TGTGTCAGCAACTTGGCAGAAAGGGGTACAGATACGCAGTATTTT.

This clonotype was seen only a few times. Relative to the germline gene, one junction end is altered; a read error may explain this. The chain combines TRBV28 with TRBJ1-2; 7 bases are a match to TRBD1. The CDR3 runs 15 residues. Germline-derived CDR1 and CDR2 are MDHEN and SYDVKM. DNA of the CDR3: TGTGCCAGCAGTTTAAGTCAAACAGGGGCCTATGGCGACACCTTC. This translates into CASSLSQTGAYGDTF.

Regarding this clonotype: The germline gene is not matched at one end of the junction; a read error may be the cause. The J gene is TRBJ2-2, the V gene TRBV7-3, with TRBD1 matching 10 bases. CDR1 is SGHTA and CDR2 is FQGTGA in the germline V gene. The CDR3 runs 16 residues. CDR3 sequence (DNA): TGTGCCAGCAGCCCCCCCGGACAGGGGGGTTCCGGGGTGCTGTTTTTT. This translates into CASSPPGQGGSGVLFF.

On this clonotype itself: Likely a read error: the CDR3 ends without its conserved phenylalanine or tryptophan. The V gene is TRBV29-1, the J gene TRBJ1-1; D gene uncertain. Looked up from germline, CDR1 is SQVTM and CDR2 is ANQGSEA. The CDR3 has 13 residues. The CDR3 is CSVERQGNTEAFS. The CDR3 DNA reads as TGCAGTGTCGAGCGTCAAGGGAACACTGAAGCTTTCTCT.

As concerns this clonotype: The germline gene is not matched at one end of the junction; a read error may be the cause. This sequence joins TRBV11-2 and TRBJ2-1, with D tentatively TRBD1 or TRBD2 (6 bases each). The CDR3 totals 16 residues. Per the germline V gene, CDR1 is SGHAT and CDR2 is FQNNGV. The CDR3 here is CASSFREGGRFSEQFF. The CDR3 coding sequence is TGTGCCAGCAGCTTTAGGGAAGGGGGGCGCTTCAGTGAGCAGTTTTTC.